This TCR beta chain emerged from a study of CD4 T cells in relation to SARS-CoV-2 and coronaviruses. Study details: PBMCs were cultured with antigen for roughly 10 days before TCR beta sequencing. Crossreactive spike epitopes shared across donors were mapped to their HLA restriction.

The unexposed donors gave CD4+ T cells in about 2010-2018, prior to COVID-19. The cells were cultured for 10 days before CD4+ T cells were isolated. CDR1 and CDR2 (germline): SGHNT, YYREEE (reference sequence). The CDR3 covers 14 residues. Trimming removed 4 bases from V and 1 base from J, with 11 bases in between. Repertoires were generated with immunoSEQ multiplex PCR, while TCRdb's copy carries only in-frame clones and drops some. Here the sample spans some 21,000 clones, more than 75% being singletons. A note on this clone: Its antigen is currently unknown.

The material sequenced was CD4+ T cells from PBMCs, cultured in vitro. The V gene is TRBV5-4, the J gene TRBJ1-1; D is perhaps TRBD1 (6 bases). This clonotype was obtained from a human donor in good health. This CDR3 reads CASSTDRTNTEAFF. For the CDR3, the DNA is TGTGCCAGCAGCACCGACAGGACGAACACTGAAGCTTTCTTT.